Listed below are T cell receptor beta chains from one sample, sequenced in a study of CD8+ T cells in alopecia areata. Sequencing used immunoSEQ multiplex PCR; TCRdb keeps in-frame clones, though not all of them. The sample has over 120,000 clones; 51% are singletons. The material was CD4+ T cells sorted from blood, obtained at week 0. The source of these receptors is a human donor with alopecia areata. Each CDR3 is given with its conserved first and last residue. Fields, in order: J gene, D gene, clone size, V gene, CDR3 DNA, CDR3 protein. D genes are given only for firm matches. Size tells how often a clone was seen (once, few, many) or the class of an expanded clone, and some rows leave it out.

j_call: TRBJ2-5
d_call: -
clone_size: few
v_call: TRBV6-5
cdr3_nt: TGTGCCAGCAGCCCCCTCGGCCTAGCACAAGAGACCCAGTACTTC
cdr3_aa: CASSPLGLAQETQYF

j_call: TRBJ2-2
d_call: TRBD2
clone_size: -
v_call: TRBV18
cdr3_nt: TGTGCCAGCTCACCAAGGTATTCGAGCGGGAGTTCCGGGGAGCTGTTTTTT
cdr3_aa: CASSPRYSSGSSGELFF

j_call: TRBJ2-4
d_call: -
clone_size: -
v_call: TRBV7-9
cdr3_nt: TGTGCCAGCAGCTTGACCGAGATAGCCAAAAACATTCAGTACTTC
cdr3_aa: CASSLTEIAKNIQYF

j_call: TRBJ2-5
d_call: TRBD2
clone_size: -
v_call: TRBV6-5
cdr3_nt: TGTGCCAGCAGTGGTCGGGGGGGTAGGGACCGGTACTTC
cdr3_aa: CASSGRGGRDRYF

j_call: TRBJ1-2
d_call: -
clone_size: -
v_call: TRBV20-1
cdr3_nt: TGCAGTGGGGTGGGGAACTATGGCTACACCTTC
cdr3_aa: CSGVGNYGYTF

j_call: TRBJ2-3
d_call: -
clone_size: few
v_call: TRBV4-2
cdr3_nt: TGTGCCAGCAGACAAGGGACCACCAGCACAGATACGCAGTATTTT
cdr3_aa: CASRQGTTSTDTQYF

j_call: TRBJ1-2
d_call: -
clone_size: -
v_call: TRBV29-1
cdr3_nt: TGCAGCGGCACTTCCGAGGGGGGCTCTGGCTACACCTTC
cdr3_aa: CSGTSEGGSGYTF

j_call: TRBJ1-4
d_call: TRBD1
clone_size: -
v_call: TRBV30
cdr3_nt: TGTGCCTGGAGTGCTACCGCCGGGACAGGAGGTGAAAAACTGTTTTTT
cdr3_aa: CAWSATAGTGGEKLFF

j_call: TRBJ2-5
d_call: -
clone_size: -
v_call: TRBV29-1
cdr3_nt: TGCAGCGTTGAAGGCGCGGGTCAAGAGACCCAGTACTTC
cdr3_aa: CSVEGAGQETQYF

j_call: TRBJ1-1
d_call: -
clone_size: few
v_call: TRBV7-9
cdr3_nt: TGTGCCAGCAGCTTAGCGGATGTTGAAGCTTTCTTT
cdr3_aa: CASSLADVEAFF

j_call: TRBJ2-1
d_call: -
clone_size: -
v_call: TRBV30
cdr3_nt: TGTGCCTGGAGGGTGGACAATGAGCAGTTCTTC
cdr3_aa: CAWRVDNEQFF